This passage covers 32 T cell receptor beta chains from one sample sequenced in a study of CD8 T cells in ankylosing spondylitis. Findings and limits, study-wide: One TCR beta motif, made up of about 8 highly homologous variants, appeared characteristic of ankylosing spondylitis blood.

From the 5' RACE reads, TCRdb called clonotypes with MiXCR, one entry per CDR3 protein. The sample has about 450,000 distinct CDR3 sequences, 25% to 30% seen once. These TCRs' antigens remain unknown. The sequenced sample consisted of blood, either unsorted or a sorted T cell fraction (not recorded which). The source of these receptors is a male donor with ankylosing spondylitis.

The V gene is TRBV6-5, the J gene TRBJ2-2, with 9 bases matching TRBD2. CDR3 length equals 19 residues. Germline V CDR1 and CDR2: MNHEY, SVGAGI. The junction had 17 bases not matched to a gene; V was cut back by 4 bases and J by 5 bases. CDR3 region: CASSSTLLTSGGRTGELFF. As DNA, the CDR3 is TGTGCCAGCAGTTCCACACTACTGACTAGCGGAGGCAGAACCGGGGAGCTGTTTTTT.

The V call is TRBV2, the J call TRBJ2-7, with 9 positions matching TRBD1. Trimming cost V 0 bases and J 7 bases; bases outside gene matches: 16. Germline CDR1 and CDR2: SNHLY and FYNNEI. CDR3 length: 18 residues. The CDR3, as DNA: TGTGCCAGCAGTGAAGCCCTTCCTACCGGGACAGGGAGTGGGGAGCAGTACTTC. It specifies CASSEALPTGTGSGEQYF.

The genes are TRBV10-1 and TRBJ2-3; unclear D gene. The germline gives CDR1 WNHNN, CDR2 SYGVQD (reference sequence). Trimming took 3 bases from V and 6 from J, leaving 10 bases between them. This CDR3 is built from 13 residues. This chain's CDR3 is CASSDRRLDTQYF. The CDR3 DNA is TGCGCCAGCAGTGATAGAAGGTTGGATACGCAGTATTTT.

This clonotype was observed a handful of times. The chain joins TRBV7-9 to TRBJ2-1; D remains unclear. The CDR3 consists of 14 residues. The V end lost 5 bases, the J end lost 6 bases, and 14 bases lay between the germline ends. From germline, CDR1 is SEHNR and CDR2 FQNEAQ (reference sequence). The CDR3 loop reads CASSRFEAVNEQFF. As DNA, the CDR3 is TGTGCCAGCAGCCGGTTTGAGGCGGTCAATGAGCAGTTCTTC.

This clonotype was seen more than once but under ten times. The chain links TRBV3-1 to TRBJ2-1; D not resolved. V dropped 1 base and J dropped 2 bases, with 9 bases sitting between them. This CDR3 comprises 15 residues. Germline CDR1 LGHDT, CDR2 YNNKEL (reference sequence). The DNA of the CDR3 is TGTGCCAGCAGCCAAGCAAGAGCGACCTACAATGAGCAGTTCTTC. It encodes CASSQARATYNEQFF.

This CDR3 reads CASRVDATSRGEQYF. The CDR3 DNA is TGTGCCAGCAGGGTGGACGCAACGTCCAGAGGCGAGCAGTACTTC. This chain uses TRBV2 with TRBJ2-7; D gene ambiguous. The CDR3 extends over 15 amino acids. Looked up from germline, CDR1 is SNHLY and CDR2 is FYNNEI. Trimming cost V 6 bases and J 6 bases, with 21 bases left between them.

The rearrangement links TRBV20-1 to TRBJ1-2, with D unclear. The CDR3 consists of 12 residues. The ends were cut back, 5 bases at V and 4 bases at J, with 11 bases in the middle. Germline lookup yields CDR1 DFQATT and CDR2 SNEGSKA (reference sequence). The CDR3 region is CSASLGGYGYTF. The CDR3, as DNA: TGCAGTGCTTCCCTCGGTGGCTATGGCTACACCTTC.

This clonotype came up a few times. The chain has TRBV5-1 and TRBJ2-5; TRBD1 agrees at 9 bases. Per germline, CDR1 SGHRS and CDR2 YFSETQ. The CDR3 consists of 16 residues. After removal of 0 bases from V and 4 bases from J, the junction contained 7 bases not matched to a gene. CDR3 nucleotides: TGCGCCAGCAGCTTGGCCCAGGGACAGGGAGGAGAGACCCAGTACTTC. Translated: CASSLAQGQGGETQYF.

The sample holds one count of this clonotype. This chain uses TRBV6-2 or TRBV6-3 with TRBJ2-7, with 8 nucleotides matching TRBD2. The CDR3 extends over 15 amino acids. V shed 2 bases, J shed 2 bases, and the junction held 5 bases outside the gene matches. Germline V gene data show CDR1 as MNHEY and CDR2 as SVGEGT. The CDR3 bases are TGTGCCAGCAGTTACACTAGCGGCACCGCCTACGAGCAGTACGTC. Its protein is CASSYTSGTAYEQYV.

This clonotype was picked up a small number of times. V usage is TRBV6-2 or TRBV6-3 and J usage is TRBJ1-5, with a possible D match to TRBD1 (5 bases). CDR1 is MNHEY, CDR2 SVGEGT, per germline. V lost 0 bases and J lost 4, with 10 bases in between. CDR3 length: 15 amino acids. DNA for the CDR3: TGTGCCAGCAGTTACTCTAGGACACCAAATCAGCCCCAGCATTTT. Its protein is CASSYSRTPNQPQHF.

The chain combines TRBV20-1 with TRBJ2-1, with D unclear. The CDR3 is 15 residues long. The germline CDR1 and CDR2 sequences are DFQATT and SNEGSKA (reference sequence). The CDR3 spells CSGAVGGRGVTEQFF. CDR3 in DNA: TGCAGCGGCGCAGTGGGCGGTAGAGGCGTTACTGAGCAGTTCTTC.

The CDR3 reads CASSQGRMYGYTF. The CDR3 DNA reads as TGTGCCAGCAGTCAGGGTCGGATGTATGGCTACACCTTC. The gene calls are TRBV6-2 or TRBV6-3 and TRBJ1-2; D is perhaps TRBD1 (5 bases). V gave up 5 bases and J gave up 5 bases, with 12 bases separating them. Germline CDR1 MNHEY, CDR2 SVGEGT. The CDR3 sequence is 13 residues long.

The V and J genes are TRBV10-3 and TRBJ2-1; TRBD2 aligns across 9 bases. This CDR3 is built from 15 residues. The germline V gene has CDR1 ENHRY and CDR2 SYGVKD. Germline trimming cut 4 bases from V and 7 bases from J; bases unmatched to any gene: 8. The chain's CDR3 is CAISGLAGEGNEQFF. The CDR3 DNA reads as TGTGCCATCAGTGGGTTAGCGGGAGAAGGGAATGAGCAGTTCTTC.

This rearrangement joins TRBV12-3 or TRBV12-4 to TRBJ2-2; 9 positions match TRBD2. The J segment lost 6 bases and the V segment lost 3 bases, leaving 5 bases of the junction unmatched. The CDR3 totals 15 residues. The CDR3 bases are TGTGCCAGCAGTTTTAGCGGGAGCGGGGCCGGGGAGCTGTTTTTT. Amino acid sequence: CASSFSGSGAGELFF.

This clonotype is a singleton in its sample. CDR3 protein: CASSVGGANRYTF. DNA for the CDR3: TGTGCCAGCAGCGTAGGCGGGGCCAATCGCTACACCTTC. The chain couples TRBV9 to TRBJ1-2; D is perhaps TRBD1 (5 bases). Germline-derived CDR1 and CDR2 are SGDLS and YYNGEE. There are 13 residues in the CDR3. Trimming took off 0 bases at V and 9 bases at J, with 12 bases between the two ends. Together with reference TRBV9 and TRBJ1-2, the CDR3 gives the full variable domain: DSGVTQTPKHLITATGQRVTLRCSPRSGDLSVYWYQQSLDQGLQFLIQYYNGEERAKGNILERFSAQQFPDLHSELNLSSLELGDSALYFCASSVGGANRYTFGSGTRLTVV.

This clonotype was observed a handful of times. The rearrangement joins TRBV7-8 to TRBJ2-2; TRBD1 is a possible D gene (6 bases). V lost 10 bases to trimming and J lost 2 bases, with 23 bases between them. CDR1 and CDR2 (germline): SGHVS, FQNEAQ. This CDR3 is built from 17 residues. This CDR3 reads CATHHNPGHRNTGELFF. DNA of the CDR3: TGTGCCACCCACCATAATCCGGGACACAGAAACACCGGGGAGCTGTTTTTT.

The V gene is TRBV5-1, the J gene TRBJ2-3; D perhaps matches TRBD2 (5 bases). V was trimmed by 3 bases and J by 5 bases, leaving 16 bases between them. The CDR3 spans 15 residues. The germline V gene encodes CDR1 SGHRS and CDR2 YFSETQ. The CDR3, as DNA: TGCGCCAGCAGCTCCGACCCGAATACTAGAGATACGCAGTATTTT. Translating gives CASSSDPNTRDTQYF. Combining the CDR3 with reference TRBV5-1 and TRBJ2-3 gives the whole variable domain KAGVTQTPRYLIKTRGQQVTLSCSPISGHRSVSWYQQTPGQGLQFLFEYFSETQRNKGNFPGRFSGRQFSNSRSEMNVSTLELGDSALYLCASSSDPNTRDTQYFGPGTRLTVL.

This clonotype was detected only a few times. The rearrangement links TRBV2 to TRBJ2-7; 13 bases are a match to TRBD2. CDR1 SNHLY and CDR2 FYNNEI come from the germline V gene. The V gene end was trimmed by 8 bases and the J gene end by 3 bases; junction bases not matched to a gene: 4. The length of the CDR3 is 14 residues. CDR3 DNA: TGTGCCAGCGTCGGACTAGCGGGAGTCTACGAGCAGTACTTC. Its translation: CASVGLAGVYEQYF. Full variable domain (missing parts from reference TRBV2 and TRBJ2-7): EPEVTQTPSHQVTQMGQEVILRCVPISNHLYFYWYRQILGQKVEFLVSFYNNEISEKSEIFDDQFSVERPDGSNFTLKIRSTKLEDSAMYFCASVGLAGVYEQYFGPGTRLTVT.

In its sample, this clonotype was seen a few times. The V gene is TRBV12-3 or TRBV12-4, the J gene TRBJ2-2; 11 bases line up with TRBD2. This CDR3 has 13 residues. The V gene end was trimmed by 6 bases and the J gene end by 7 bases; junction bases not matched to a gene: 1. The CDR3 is CASRTSGVGELFF. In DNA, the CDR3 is TGTGCCAGCAGGACTAGCGGGGTCGGGGAGCTGTTTTTT.

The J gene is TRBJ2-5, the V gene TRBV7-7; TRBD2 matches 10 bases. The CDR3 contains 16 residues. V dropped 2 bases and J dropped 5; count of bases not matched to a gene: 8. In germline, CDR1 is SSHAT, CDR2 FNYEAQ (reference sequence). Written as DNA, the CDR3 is TGTGCCAGCAGCTTATTGGGACTAGCGAGCGGGGAGACCCAGTACTTC. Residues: CASSLLGLASGETQYF.

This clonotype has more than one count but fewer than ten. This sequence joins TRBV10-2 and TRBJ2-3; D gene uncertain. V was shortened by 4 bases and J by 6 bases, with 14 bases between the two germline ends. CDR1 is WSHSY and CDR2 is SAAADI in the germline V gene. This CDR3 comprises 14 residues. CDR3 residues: CASSALSPGDTQYF. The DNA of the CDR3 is TGCGCCAGCAGTGCGCTATCCCCTGGGGATACGCAGTATTTT.

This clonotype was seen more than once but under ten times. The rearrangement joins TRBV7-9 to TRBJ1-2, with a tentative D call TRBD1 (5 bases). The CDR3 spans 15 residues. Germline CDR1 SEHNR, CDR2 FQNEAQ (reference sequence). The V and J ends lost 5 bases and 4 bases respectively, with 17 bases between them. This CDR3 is CASSTLPGLIYGYTF. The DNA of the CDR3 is TGTGCCAGCAGCACACTCCCAGGGTTAATCTATGGCTACACCTTC. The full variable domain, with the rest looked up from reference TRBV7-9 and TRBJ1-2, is DTGVSQNPRHKITKRGQNVTFRCDPISEHNRLYWYRQTLGQGPEFLTYFQNEAQLEKSRLLSDRFSAERPKGSFSTLEIQRTEQGDSAMYLCASSTLPGLIYGYTFGSGTRLTVV.

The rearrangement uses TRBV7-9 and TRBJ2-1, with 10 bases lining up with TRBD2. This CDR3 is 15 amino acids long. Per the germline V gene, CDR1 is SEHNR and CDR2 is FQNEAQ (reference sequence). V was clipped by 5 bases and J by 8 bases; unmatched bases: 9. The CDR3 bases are TGTGCCAGCAGCCTGGGACTAGCGCCTTCGGATGAGCAGTTCTTC. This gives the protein CASSLGLAPSDEQFF.

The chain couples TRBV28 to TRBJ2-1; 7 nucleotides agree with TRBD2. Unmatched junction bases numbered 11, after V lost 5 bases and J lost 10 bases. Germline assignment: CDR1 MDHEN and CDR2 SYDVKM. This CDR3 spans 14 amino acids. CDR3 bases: TGTGCCAGCAGTAAGGGACTACCACGAGGCGAGCAGTTCTTC. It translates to CASSKGLPRGEQFF.

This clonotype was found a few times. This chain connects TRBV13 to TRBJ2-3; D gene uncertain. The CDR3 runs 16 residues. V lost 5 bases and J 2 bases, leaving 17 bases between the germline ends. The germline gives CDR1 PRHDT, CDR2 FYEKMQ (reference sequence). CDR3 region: CASSLLGGTITDTQYF. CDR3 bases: TGTGCCAGCAGCCTGTTGGGCGGAACAATCACAGATACGCAGTATTTT.

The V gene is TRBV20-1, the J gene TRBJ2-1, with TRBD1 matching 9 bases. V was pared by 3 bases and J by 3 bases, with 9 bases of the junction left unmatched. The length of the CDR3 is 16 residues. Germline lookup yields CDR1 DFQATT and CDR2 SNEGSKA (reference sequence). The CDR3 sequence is CSASRVGQGYYNEQFF. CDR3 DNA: TGCAGTGCTAGCCGGGTGGGACAGGGATACTACAATGAGCAGTTCTTC.

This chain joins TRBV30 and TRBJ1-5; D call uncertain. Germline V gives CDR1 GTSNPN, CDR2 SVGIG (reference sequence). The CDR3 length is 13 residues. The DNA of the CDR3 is TGTGCTTCCCGTCAGAGTAGCAATCAGCCCCAGCATTTT. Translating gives CASRQSSNQPQHF. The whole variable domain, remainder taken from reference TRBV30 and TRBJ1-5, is SQTIHQWPATLVQPVGSPLSLECTVEGTSNPNLYWYRQAAGRGLQLLFYSVGIGQISSEVPQNLSASRPQDRQFILSSKKLLLSDSGFYLCASRQSSNQPQHFGDGTRLSIL.

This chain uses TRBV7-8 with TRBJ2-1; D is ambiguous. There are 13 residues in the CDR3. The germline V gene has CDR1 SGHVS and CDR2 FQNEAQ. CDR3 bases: TGTAGTAGCCAACAAAGCTCCTACAATGAGCAGTTCTTC. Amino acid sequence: CSSQQSSYNEQFF. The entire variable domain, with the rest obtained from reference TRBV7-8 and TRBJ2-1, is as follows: GAGVSQSPRYKVAKRGQDVALRCDPISGHVSLFWYQQALGQGPEFLTYFQNEAQLDKSGLPSDRFFAERPEGSVSTLKIQRTQQEDSAVYLCSSQQSSYNEQFFGPGTRLTVL.

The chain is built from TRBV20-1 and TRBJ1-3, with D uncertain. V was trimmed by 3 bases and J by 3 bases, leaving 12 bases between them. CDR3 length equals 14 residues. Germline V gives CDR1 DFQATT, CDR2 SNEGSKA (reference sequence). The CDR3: CSASGSVYGNTIYF. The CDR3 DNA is TGCAGTGCTAGCGGCAGCGTCTATGGAAACACCATATATTTT.

The CDR3 region has the DNA TGTGCCAGCAGCCCTGCTGTCCAAATAGCTTCGGATACGCAGTATTTT. It is translated as CASSPAVQIASDTQYF. The rearrangement links TRBV11-2 to TRBJ2-3; the D is unclear. Germline CDR1 and CDR2: SGHAT and FQNNGV. The CDR3 spans 16 residues. Trimming cost V 5 bases and J 6 bases, with 21 bases left between them.

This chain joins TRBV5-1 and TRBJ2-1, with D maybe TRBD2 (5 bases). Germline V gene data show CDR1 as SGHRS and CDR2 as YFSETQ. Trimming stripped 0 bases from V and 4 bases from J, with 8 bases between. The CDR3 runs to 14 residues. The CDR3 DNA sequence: TGCGCCAGCAGCTTGGCCAAGCGGTACAATGAGCAGTTCTTC. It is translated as CASSLAKRYNEQFF.

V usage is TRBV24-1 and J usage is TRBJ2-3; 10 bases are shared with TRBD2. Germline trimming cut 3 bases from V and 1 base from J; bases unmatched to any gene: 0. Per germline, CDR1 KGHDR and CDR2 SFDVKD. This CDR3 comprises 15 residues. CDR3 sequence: CATSDGTSGTDTQYF. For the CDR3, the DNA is TGTGCCACCAGTGATGGGACTAGCGGCACAGATACGCAGTATTTT.